This record covers a single TCR beta chain. Its antigen is not known. These data are taken from a study of T cell responses to AZD1222 COVID-19 vaccine. Study findings and constraints: After two AZD1222 doses, spike-specific TCR breadth and depth rose versus day 0.

Losses at the gene ends were 5 bases for V and 7 bases for J; bases not matched to a gene: 7. There are 14 residues in the CDR3. In germline, CDR1 is SGHTA, CDR2 FQGNSA. Libraries were prepared by immunoSEQ multiplex PCR; TCRdb keeps only in-frame clonotypes and omits some of them. The repertoire has tens of thousands of clones, 81% of them found once; the top ten carry 20% to 30%. The source is an adult who received the AZD1222 COVID-19 vaccine. Sequences were derived from peripheral blood, sampled 28 days after the second AZD1222 dose. The chain is built from TRBV7-2 and TRBJ1-2; 10 bases are shared with TRBD1. The CDR3 loop is CASSPWTGGSGYTF. As DNA, the CDR3 is TGTGCCAGCAGCCCCTGGACAGGGGGATCTGGCTACACCTTC. Complete variable domain (other parts from reference TRBV7-2 and TRBJ1-2): GAGVSQSPSNKVTEKGKDVELRCDPISGHTALYWYRQSLGQGLEFLIYFQGNSAPDKSGLPSDRFSAERTGGSVSTLTIQRTQQEDSAVYLCASSPWTGGSGYTFGSGTRLTVV.